The rows below give T cell receptor beta chains drawn from one sample of a study of spatial heterogeneity in lung cancer. TCRdb called the 5' RACE reads again in MiXCR, with one record for every CDR3 protein. The table has approximately 39,000 distinct CDR3 sequences, about 6% seen once. The sequencing here drew on PBMCs, taken at surgery. The receptors were sampled from a male donor with early-stage non-small cell lung cancer. The CDR3 runs from the conserved cysteine through the conserved F or W. The D gene is left open where the match is weak. Expanded clones get a size class; other rows say once, few or many, or leave the size out.

d_gene: .; abundance: .; j_gene: TRBJ2-3; v_gene: TRBV4-1; CDR3nt: TGCGCCAGCAGCCAAGAACCCCAGATACCTAGCACAGATACGCAGTATTTT; CDR3aa: CASSQEPQIPSTDTQYF
d_gene: .; abundance: many; j_gene: TRBJ2-3; v_gene: TRBV4-1; CDR3nt: TGCGCCAGCGGACCCGGGACGGGCTCCGGGTATACGCAGTATTTT; CDR3aa: CASGPGTGSGYTQYF
d_gene: .; abundance: many; j_gene: TRBJ2-4; v_gene: TRBV27; CDR3nt: TGTGCCAGCAGTTTGGAGGGGCTGGAGAAAAACATTCAGTACTTC; CDR3aa: CASSLEGLEKNIQYF
d_gene: .; abundance: many; j_gene: TRBJ2-5; v_gene: TRBV28; CDR3nt: TGTGCCAGCAGTCCAAGGGGGGCCCAGTACTTC; CDR3aa: CASSPRGAQYF
d_gene: .; abundance: many; j_gene: TRBJ1-4; v_gene: TRBV13; CDR3nt: TGTGCCAGCAGTCGAACTAGGACAGATATTAATGAAAAACTGTTTTTT; CDR3aa: CASSRTRTDINEKLFF
d_gene: .; abundance: .; j_gene: TRBJ1-2; v_gene: TRBV5-1; CDR3nt: TGCGCCAGCAGAAAAATCACGGCGTATGACTACACCTTC; CDR3aa: CASRKITAYDYTF
d_gene: TRBD1; abundance: many; j_gene: TRBJ2-7; v_gene: TRBV28; CDR3nt: TGTGCCAGCAGGGTACAGGGGGAGAGTTACGAGCAGTACTTC; CDR3aa: CASRVQGESYEQYF
d_gene: .; abundance: few; j_gene: TRBJ2-2; v_gene: TRBV20-1; CDR3nt: TGCAGTGCTAGTCGGGGACACCGGGGAACCGGGGAGCTGTTTTTT; CDR3aa: CSASRGHRGTGELFF
d_gene: TRBD1; abundance: many; j_gene: TRBJ1-5; v_gene: TRBV5-1; CDR3nt: TGCGCCAGCAGCTGGGGACAGGGTGGGGATCAGCCCCAGCATTTT; CDR3aa: CASSWGQGGDQPQHF
d_gene: .; abundance: few; j_gene: TRBJ2-2; v_gene: TRBV5-4; CDR3nt: TGTGCCAGCAGCTTCGGTCGTGGCACCGGGGAGCTGTTTTTT; CDR3aa: CASSFGRGTGELFF
d_gene: TRBD1; abundance: .; j_gene: TRBJ2-5; v_gene: TRBV30; CDR3nt: TGTGCCTGGAACGGACAGGGGGCGAGGGCGATGGGGGGCGAGAAGACCCAGTACTTC; CDR3aa: CAWNGQGARAMGGEKTQYF
d_gene: .; abundance: many; j_gene: TRBJ1-6; v_gene: TRBV6-5; CDR3nt: TGTGCCAGCAGTTCGGGTGGATTCAATTCACCCCTCCACTTT; CDR3aa: CASSSGGFNSPLHF
d_gene: TRBD1; abundance: .; j_gene: TRBJ1-2; v_gene: TRBV5-6; CDR3nt: TGTGCCAGCAGCTCCAGGGGGCTTGGCTACACCTTC; CDR3aa: CASSSRGLGYTF
d_gene: .; abundance: many; j_gene: TRBJ2-1; v_gene: TRBV6-5; CDR3nt: TGTGCCAGCACCCAGGGGAGCTCCTACAATGAGCAGTTCTTC; CDR3aa: CASTQGSSYNEQFF
d_gene: .; abundance: .; j_gene: TRBJ1-4; v_gene: TRBV12-3/TRBV12-4; CDR3nt: TGTGCCAGCAGTTTGAGGGGGGGGGATGAAAAACTGTTTTTT; CDR3aa: CASSLRGGDEKLFF
d_gene: TRBD2; abundance: .; j_gene: TRBJ2-3; v_gene: TRBV28; CDR3nt: TGTGCCAGCAGTGGGGGGGCAGATACGCAGTATTTT; CDR3aa: CASSGGADTQYF
d_gene: TRBD1; abundance: many; j_gene: TRBJ1-4; v_gene: TRBV3-1; CDR3nt: TGTGCCAGCAGCCAATTTCAACCGGACAGGCGTAATGAAAAACTGTTTTTT; CDR3aa: CASSQFQPDRRNEKLFF
d_gene: TRBD1; abundance: many; j_gene: TRBJ2-7; v_gene: TRBV6-5; CDR3nt: TGTGCCAGCGGCGGGACAGGGTCCTACGAGCAGTACTTC; CDR3aa: CASGGTGSYEQYF
d_gene: .; abundance: many; j_gene: TRBJ1-5; v_gene: TRBV28; CDR3nt: TGTGCCAGCAGGGCACGGGGGTACGGCAATCAGCCCCAGCATTTT; CDR3aa: CASRARGYGNQPQHF
d_gene: .; abundance: few; j_gene: TRBJ2-1; v_gene: TRBV11-3; CDR3nt: TGTGCCAGCAGCTTTAATAAAGGCTTGAGGGACAATGAGCAGTTCTTC; CDR3aa: CASSFNKGLRDNEQFF
d_gene: .; abundance: many; j_gene: TRBJ1-6; v_gene: TRBV7-9; CDR3nt: TGTGCCAGCAGCTTATTCCGGGGATTAAATTCACCCCTCCACTTT; CDR3aa: CASSLFRGLNSPLHF
d_gene: .; abundance: many; j_gene: TRBJ2-5; v_gene: TRBV25-1; CDR3nt: TGTGCCAGCAGTGAATCGTCCGGCAACCTTCCAGAGACCCAGTACTTC; CDR3aa: CASSESSGNLPETQYF
d_gene: .; abundance: few; j_gene: TRBJ2-3; v_gene: TRBV24-1; CDR3nt: TGTGCCACCAGTGCCGCAGGGAGCACAGATACGCAGTATTTT; CDR3aa: CATSAAGSTDTQYF
d_gene: TRBD1; abundance: many; j_gene: TRBJ2-3; v_gene: TRBV29-1; CDR3nt: TGCAGCGTTGAAGGACAGGGTTCGAGGATTGCGCAGTATTTT; CDR3aa: CSVEGQGSRIAQYF
d_gene: .; abundance: many; j_gene: TRBJ2-3; v_gene: TRBV28; CDR3nt: TGTGCCAGCACCCCCGGGTGGTTTGAGGCACGCACAGATACGCAGTATTTT; CDR3aa: CASTPGWFEARTDTQYF
d_gene: .; abundance: few; j_gene: TRBJ1-1; v_gene: TRBV12-3/TRBV12-4; CDR3nt: TGTGCCAGCAGTTTAGATAAGACAGGTTTCACTGAAGCTTTCTTT; CDR3aa: CASSLDKTGFTEAFF
d_gene: .; abundance: .; j_gene: TRBJ2-1; v_gene: TRBV7-3; CDR3nt: TGTGCCAGCAGCCCCGATTTGAATGAGCAGTTCTTC; CDR3aa: CASSPDLNEQFF
d_gene: .; abundance: many; j_gene: TRBJ2-3; v_gene: TRBV10-3; CDR3nt: TGTGCCATCAGTGACTCCGGATCTATGCGCACAGATACGCAGTATTTT; CDR3aa: CAISDSGSMRTDTQYF
d_gene: TRBD2; abundance: many; j_gene: TRBJ2-3; v_gene: TRBV2; CDR3nt: TGTGCCAGCAACTTAGCGGGGGCCACAGATACGCAGTATTTT; CDR3aa: CASNLAGATDTQYF
d_gene: .; abundance: .; j_gene: TRBJ1-6; v_gene: TRBV7-2; CDR3nt: TGTGCCAGCAGCACCCGACAGAGAAGTACTTCACCCCTCCACTTT; CDR3aa: CASSTRQRSTSPLHF
d_gene: .; abundance: few; j_gene: TRBJ1-5; v_gene: TRBV18; CDR3nt: TGTGCCAGCTCACCACGGTTCGAGAGCAATCAGCCCCAGCATTTT; CDR3aa: CASSPRFESNQPQHF
d_gene: TRBD2; abundance: few; j_gene: TRBJ2-5; v_gene: TRBV7-9; CDR3nt: TGTGCCAGCAGCTTAGTACTAGCGGAAGAGACCCAGTACTTC; CDR3aa: CASSLVLAEETQYF
d_gene: TRBD1; abundance: many; j_gene: TRBJ1-5; v_gene: TRBV6-6; CDR3nt: TGTGCCAGCAACCCCGGGACAGGGGCTGCTAATCAGCCCCAGCATTTT; CDR3aa: CASNPGTGAANQPQHF
d_gene: .; abundance: many; j_gene: TRBJ2-3; v_gene: TRBV12-3/TRBV12-4; CDR3nt: TGTGCCAGCAGTTTAAAGGGTTCAGATACGCAGTATTTT; CDR3aa: CASSLKGSDTQYF
d_gene: .; abundance: many; j_gene: TRBJ1-5; v_gene: TRBV20-1; CDR3nt: TGCAGTGCTAGAGTCGGCGGGGCCCTCTACAATCAGCCCCAGCATTTT; CDR3aa: CSARVGGALYNQPQHF
d_gene: .; abundance: many; j_gene: TRBJ2-4; v_gene: TRBV4-1; CDR3nt: TGCGCCAGCAGCCAAAGTCTCCTAGCCAAAAACATTCAGTACTTC; CDR3aa: CASSQSLLAKNIQYF
d_gene: .; abundance: many; j_gene: TRBJ1-5; v_gene: TRBV28; CDR3nt: TGTGCCAGCAGATCCCAAGGGGTTCAGCCCCAGCATTTT; CDR3aa: CASRSQGVQPQHF
d_gene: .; abundance: few; j_gene: TRBJ1-4; v_gene: TRBV27; CDR3nt: TGTGCCAGCACCCTATTTAGGTGGGGAGGTGAAAAACTGTTTTTT; CDR3aa: CASTLFRWGGEKLFF
d_gene: TRBD2; abundance: many; j_gene: TRBJ2-3; v_gene: TRBV29-1; CDR3nt: TGCAGCGCTGAAGGACTAGCGGGGACAGATACGCAGTATTTT; CDR3aa: CSAEGLAGTDTQYF
d_gene: .; abundance: many; j_gene: TRBJ1-4; v_gene: TRBV7-2; CDR3nt: TGTGCCAGCAGCCCCGGGCAGGTGGATAATGAAAAACTGTTTTTT; CDR3aa: CASSPGQVDNEKLFF
d_gene: .; abundance: many; j_gene: TRBJ1-5; v_gene: TRBV12-3/TRBV12-4; CDR3nt: TGTGCCAGCAGAACAGGGTCTCAGCCCCAGCATTTT; CDR3aa: CASRTGSQPQHF
d_gene: TRBD1; abundance: once; j_gene: TRBJ1-4; v_gene: TRBV18; CDR3nt: TGTGCCAGCTCAGTCCAGGGACAGGGCGGTGAAAAACTGTTTTTT; CDR3aa: CASSVQGQGGEKLFF
d_gene: .; abundance: many; j_gene: TRBJ2-2; v_gene: TRBV27; CDR3nt: TGTGCCAGCAGTTTAGTTGTGGCCGGGGAGCTGTTTTTT; CDR3aa: CASSLVVAGELFF
d_gene: .; abundance: once; j_gene: TRBJ2-2; v_gene: TRBV4-3; CDR3nt: TGCGCCAGCAGCCAAGGCCCGGGGAATTTTGTAGGGAAGCTGTTTTTT; CDR3aa: CASSQGPGNFVGKLFF
d_gene: .; abundance: many; j_gene: TRBJ1-1; v_gene: TRBV20-1; CDR3nt: TGCAGTGCTCAACCCCCCTATCGGTCCTCAGAAGCTTTCTTT; CDR3aa: CSAQPPYRSSEAFF
d_gene: TRBD1; abundance: few; j_gene: TRBJ1-1; v_gene: TRBV5-4; CDR3nt: TGTGCCAGCAGCTTGGTGACAGGGCAGAAGGGGACTGAAGCTTTCTTT; CDR3aa: CASSLVTGQKGTEAFF
d_gene: .; abundance: many; j_gene: TRBJ2-7; v_gene: TRBV28; CDR3nt: TGTGCCAGCAGTTTATTCCCCTTTCCCAGTTCCTACGAGCAGTACTTC; CDR3aa: CASSLFPFPSSYEQYF
d_gene: .; abundance: many; j_gene: TRBJ1-2; v_gene: TRBV7-6; CDR3nt: TGTGCCAGCAGCTCATACAGGAGACAGGGCTACACCTTC; CDR3aa: CASSSYRRQGYTF
d_gene: TRBD1; abundance: many; j_gene: TRBJ1-5; v_gene: TRBV9; CDR3nt: TGTGCCAGCAGCGTAGAGGGGGGACAGCGCAATCAGCCCCAGCATTTT; CDR3aa: CASSVEGGQRNQPQHF
d_gene: .; abundance: many; j_gene: TRBJ1-5; v_gene: TRBV18; CDR3nt: TGTGCCAGCTCACCACGTCTACGGGAGGACCAGCATTTT; CDR3aa: CASSPRLREDQHF
d_gene: .; abundance: .; j_gene: TRBJ2-1; v_gene: TRBV11-3; CDR3nt: TGTGCCAGCAGCTCCGGACAGTTCAATGAGCAGTTCTTC; CDR3aa: CASSSGQFNEQFF
d_gene: TRBD2; abundance: once; j_gene: TRBJ2-3; v_gene: TRBV7-2; CDR3nt: TGTGCCAGCCGCGAACCACTAGCGGGGGGATTCACAGATACGCAGTATTTT; CDR3aa: CASREPLAGGFTDTQYF
d_gene: .; abundance: many; j_gene: TRBJ1-1; v_gene: TRBV28; CDR3nt: TGTGCCAGCAGCCCTTCGGAGGGGATTGTTAACACTGAAGCTTTCTTT; CDR3aa: CASSPSEGIVNTEAFF